This T cell receptor (beta chain) originates from a study of OX40 agonist ivuxolimab in advanced cancers. V dropped 4 bases and J dropped 1 base, with 8 bases sitting between them. Germline-derived CDR1 and CDR2 are SGHTA and FQGNSA. The CDR3 is made up of 13 amino acids. Assay: immunoSEQ multiplex PCR; the TCRdb copy retains only in-frame clones and omits some. The sample records about 79,000 clones, roughly 90% being singletons. This TCR was sampled from an adult with an advanced solid tumor such as melanoma, head and neck, liver or kidney cancer. The starting material was CD4+ or CD8+ T cells sorted from blood, obtained in a trial of the OX40 agonist ivuxolimab. The gene calls are TRBV7-2 and TRBJ2-7; no clear D. The CDR3 bases are TGTGCCAGCAGCTGGGGTGCGTCCTACGAGCAGTACTTC. It is translated as CASSWGASYEQYF.